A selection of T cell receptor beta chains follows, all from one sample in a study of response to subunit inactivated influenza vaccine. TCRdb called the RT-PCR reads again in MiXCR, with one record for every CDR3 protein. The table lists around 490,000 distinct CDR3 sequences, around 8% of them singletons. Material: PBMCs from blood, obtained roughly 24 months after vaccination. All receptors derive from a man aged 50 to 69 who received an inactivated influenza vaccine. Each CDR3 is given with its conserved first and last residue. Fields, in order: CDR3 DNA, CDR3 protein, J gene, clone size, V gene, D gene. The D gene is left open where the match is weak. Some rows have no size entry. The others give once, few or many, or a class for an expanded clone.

cdr3_nt: TGCAGTGCAGGGACATCTAATGAGCAGTTCTTC
cdr3_aa: CSAGTSNEQFF
j_call: TRBJ2-1
clone_size: few
v_call: TRBV20-1
d_call: -

cdr3_nt: TGTGCCTGGAGTTACAGGGGGTCAGGGAGCAATCAGCCCCAGCATTTT
cdr3_aa: CAWSYRGSGSNQPQHF
j_call: TRBJ1-5
clone_size: -
v_call: TRBV30
d_call: TRBD1

cdr3_nt: TGTGCCAGCAGTCCCCCCAGGGGGGGTAGCACTGAAGCTTTCTTT
cdr3_aa: CASSPPRGGSTEAFF
j_call: TRBJ1-1
clone_size: -
v_call: TRBV28
d_call: TRBD1

cdr3_nt: TGTGCCAGCCGGACTAGCGGGGTCAATGAGCAGTTCTTC
cdr3_aa: CASRTSGVNEQFF
j_call: TRBJ2-1
clone_size: few
v_call: TRBV14
d_call: TRBD2

cdr3_nt: TGTGCCAGCAGGGCTGGGACAGGGGATAATTCACCCCTCCACTTT
cdr3_aa: CASRAGTGDNSPLHF
j_call: TRBJ1-6
clone_size: -
v_call: TRBV6-1
d_call: TRBD1

cdr3_nt: TGTGCCAGCAGCCAAGAGTTACTAGCGGGGGAGGAGACCCAGTACTTC
cdr3_aa: CASSQELLAGEETQYF
j_call: TRBJ2-5
clone_size: -
v_call: TRBV3-1
d_call: TRBD2

cdr3_nt: TGTGCCAGCAGCTTAGCGACGGACAGGGTCCACGGGGAGCTGTTTTTT
cdr3_aa: CASSLATDRVHGELFF
j_call: TRBJ2-2
clone_size: few
v_call: TRBV7-2
d_call: TRBD1

cdr3_nt: TGTGCCAGCAGCCAAGAACCACTGGAAGCTTTCTTT
cdr3_aa: CASSQEPLEAFF
j_call: TRBJ1-1
clone_size: -
v_call: TRBV3-1
d_call: -

cdr3_nt: TGTGCCAGCAGCTTAGCGACGAAGTCCGGGGAGCTGTTTTTT
cdr3_aa: CASSLATKSGELFF
j_call: TRBJ2-2
clone_size: few
v_call: TRBV7-2
d_call: -

cdr3_nt: TGTGCCAGCAGTCCGACAGGCGGCAATCAGCCCCAGCATTTT
cdr3_aa: CASSPTGGNQPQHF
j_call: TRBJ1-5
clone_size: many
v_call: TRBV11-2
d_call: -

cdr3_nt: TGCGCCAGCAGCCCCACAGGCATTTGGGGCGGGGAGCTGTTTTTT
cdr3_aa: CASSPTGIWGGELFF
j_call: TRBJ2-2
clone_size: many
v_call: TRBV5-1
d_call: -

cdr3_nt: TGTGCCAGCAGCAAACGGTGCGGGGTTTCTGGAAACACCATATATTTT
cdr3_aa: CASSKRCGVSGNTIYF
j_call: TRBJ1-3
clone_size: -
v_call: TRBV21-1
d_call: -

cdr3_nt: TGCGCCAGCAGCATACAGGGGGGCGACTCCTACAATGAGCAGTTCTTC
cdr3_aa: CASSIQGGDSYNEQFF
j_call: TRBJ2-1
clone_size: many
v_call: TRBV5-1
d_call: TRBD1

cdr3_nt: TGTGCCAGCAGTTTAGCTTTCCGGAGGAACAATGAGCAGTTCTTC
cdr3_aa: CASSLAFRRNNEQFF
j_call: TRBJ2-1
clone_size: few
v_call: TRBV12-3/TRBV12-4
d_call: -

cdr3_nt: TGTGCCAGCAGTCTCCTAGCGCGTCCAGGAGAGGAGCAGTTCTTC
cdr3_aa: CASSLLARPGEEQFF
j_call: TRBJ2-1
clone_size: few
v_call: TRBV27
d_call: -

cdr3_nt: TGTGCCAGCAGCTTAGAAGGTCGGGGGGCGCAAGGCTACACCTTC
cdr3_aa: CASSLEGRGAQGYTF
j_call: TRBJ1-2
clone_size: few
v_call: TRBV7-2
d_call: -

cdr3_nt: TGTGCCAGCAGGAAAGGGGGTACTGGAAACACCATATATTTT
cdr3_aa: CASRKGGTGNTIYF
j_call: TRBJ1-3
clone_size: -
v_call: TRBV6-1
d_call: -

cdr3_nt: TGTGCCAGCAGTTCAAACGGGTACTCTGGAAACACCATATATTTT
cdr3_aa: CASSSNGYSGNTIYF
j_call: TRBJ1-3
clone_size: -
v_call: TRBV28
d_call: -

cdr3_nt: TGTGCCACCAGTGATTCGGACAGGGTGTCCGATACGCAGTATTTT
cdr3_aa: CATSDSDRVSDTQYF
j_call: TRBJ2-3
clone_size: many
v_call: TRBV24-1
d_call: TRBD1

cdr3_nt: TGTGCCAGCAGCAAGGGGACAGGGGGCTGGCAGCCCCAGCATTTT
cdr3_aa: CASSKGTGGWQPQHF
j_call: TRBJ1-5
clone_size: -
v_call: TRBV7-9
d_call: TRBD1

cdr3_nt: TGCAGCGAAACGCCGGGAGGCGTTACTGAAGCTTTCTTT
cdr3_aa: CSETPGGVTEAFF
j_call: TRBJ1-1
clone_size: -
v_call: TRBV29-1
d_call: -

cdr3_nt: TGCGCCAGCAGCTTGACAGGGGGAACAGGTGGCTACACCTTC
cdr3_aa: CASSLTGGTGGYTF
j_call: TRBJ1-2
clone_size: -
v_call: TRBV5-1
d_call: TRBD1

cdr3_nt: TGTGCCAGCAGCCAAGAAAGGGTCGGCTACGAGCAGTACTTC
cdr3_aa: CASSQERVGYEQYF
j_call: TRBJ2-7
clone_size: many
v_call: TRBV4-2
d_call: -

cdr3_nt: TGTGCCAGCGGTTCCAAAGCGGGTCGGCAAGAGACCCAGTACTTC
cdr3_aa: CASGSKAGRQETQYF
j_call: TRBJ2-5
clone_size: few
v_call: TRBV12-3/TRBV12-4
d_call: -

cdr3_nt: TGTGCCAGCAGCTCCGGGGGCCGGGCCGGGGAGCTGTTTTTT
cdr3_aa: CASSSGGRAGELFF
j_call: TRBJ2-2
clone_size: -
v_call: TRBV5-6
d_call: -

cdr3_nt: TGCAGCACCCTTTTAGCGGACCTCCCCTACAATGAGCAGTTCTTC
cdr3_aa: CSTLLADLPYNEQFF
j_call: TRBJ2-1
clone_size: many
v_call: TRBV29-1
d_call: -

cdr3_nt: TGCGCCAGCAGACGGGTCAGGGCTGATGGCTACACCTTC
cdr3_aa: CASRRVRADGYTF
j_call: TRBJ1-2
clone_size: -
v_call: TRBV5-1
d_call: -

cdr3_nt: TGCACCAGGCAGGCTAGCGGGAGTTATGAGCAGTTCTTC
cdr3_aa: CTRQASGSYEQFF
j_call: TRBJ2-1
clone_size: -
v_call: TRBV29-1
d_call: TRBD2

cdr3_nt: TGTGCCAGCAGTACCTACAGGGGAGCCAGGACCGGGGAGCTGTTTTTT
cdr3_aa: CASSTYRGARTGELFF
j_call: TRBJ2-2
clone_size: -
v_call: TRBV6-1
d_call: TRBD1

cdr3_nt: TGCAGCGCGGGGGGCAGGAATGAGCAGTTCTTC
cdr3_aa: CSAGGRNEQFF
j_call: TRBJ2-1
clone_size: -
v_call: TRBV29-1
d_call: -

cdr3_nt: TGTGCCACCAGTGATTCCCTAGCGGGGGGAACCTACGAGCAGTACTTC
cdr3_aa: CATSDSLAGGTYEQYF
j_call: TRBJ2-7
clone_size: many
v_call: TRBV24-1
d_call: TRBD2

cdr3_nt: TGCGCCAGCAGCCAAGACACCGGCGGAGAGACCCAGTACTTC
cdr3_aa: CASSQDTGGETQYF
j_call: TRBJ2-5
clone_size: -
v_call: TRBV5-1
d_call: -

cdr3_nt: TGTGCCAGCAGTTACTCCGGGGTCTCCTACGAGCAGTACTTC
cdr3_aa: CASSYSGVSYEQYF
j_call: TRBJ2-7
clone_size: few
v_call: TRBV6-2/TRBV6-3
d_call: -

cdr3_nt: TGTGCCAGCAGTTTCTGGACAGGGGACGGCTACACCTTC
cdr3_aa: CASSFWTGDGYTF
j_call: TRBJ1-2
clone_size: -
v_call: TRBV28
d_call: TRBD1

cdr3_nt: TGTGCCAGCAGTTTACCAGGGACCCATCAGCCCCAGCATTTT
cdr3_aa: CASSLPGTHQPQHF
j_call: TRBJ1-5
clone_size: -
v_call: TRBV28
d_call: -

cdr3_nt: TGTGCCAGCAGCGTCGGCATATCGAACACCGGGGAGCTGTTTTTT
cdr3_aa: CASSVGISNTGELFF
j_call: TRBJ2-2
clone_size: few
v_call: TRBV9
d_call: -

cdr3_nt: TGTGCCAGCAGTCCACAGGGGCCGGGGTGGGGGCCCCAGCATTTT
cdr3_aa: CASSPQGPGWGPQHF
j_call: TRBJ1-5
clone_size: -
v_call: TRBV12-3/TRBV12-4
d_call: TRBD1

cdr3_nt: TGTGCCAGCAGCTCAAACAGGGGAGCCGGGGAGCTGTTTTTT
cdr3_aa: CASSSNRGAGELFF
j_call: TRBJ2-2
clone_size: many
v_call: TRBV7-2
d_call: TRBD1

cdr3_nt: TGTGCCACCAGCAGAGGACAGGGGAGCTCCTACGAGCAGTACTTC
cdr3_aa: CATSRGQGSSYEQYF
j_call: TRBJ2-7
clone_size: -
v_call: TRBV15
d_call: TRBD1

cdr3_nt: TGTGCCACCAGCAGTGAGACAGGGAGAAATGAGCAGTTCTTC
cdr3_aa: CATSSETGRNEQFF
j_call: TRBJ2-1
clone_size: -
v_call: TRBV15
d_call: TRBD1

cdr3_nt: TGTGCCAGCAGCTTAGGCGGCCAGCTTCTAGCCAAAAACATTCAGTACTTC
cdr3_aa: CASSLGGQLLAKNIQYF
j_call: TRBJ2-4
clone_size: -
v_call: TRBV11-1
d_call: -

cdr3_nt: TGTGCCAGCAGCCCTAGCGGGAACAGGGTGACCCAGTACTTC
cdr3_aa: CASSPSGNRVTQYF
j_call: TRBJ2-5
clone_size: -
v_call: TRBV6-1
d_call: TRBD2

cdr3_nt: TGCAGTGCTCCCACAGGGGTCAATCAGCCCCAGCATTTT
cdr3_aa: CSAPTGVNQPQHF
j_call: TRBJ1-5
clone_size: many
v_call: TRBV20-1
d_call: TRBD1

cdr3_nt: TGCGCCAGCAGCTTGGCCACGACAGACCTCTATGGCTACACCTTC
cdr3_aa: CASSLATTDLYGYTF
j_call: TRBJ1-2
clone_size: few
v_call: TRBV5-1
d_call: -

cdr3_nt: TGCGCCAGCAGCCAAGATCTCTTCGGGGGAACGAACACCGGGGAGCTGTTTTTT
cdr3_aa: CASSQDLFGGTNTGELFF
j_call: TRBJ2-2
clone_size: many
v_call: TRBV4-3
d_call: -

cdr3_nt: TGCAGTGCGATTATAAGGGTAGGCACTGAAGCTTTCTTT
cdr3_aa: CSAIIRVGTEAFF
j_call: TRBJ1-1
clone_size: -
v_call: TRBV20-1
d_call: -

cdr3_nt: TGTGCCAGCAGCAATACAGGGGGCGCGAACACCGGGGAGCTGTTTTTT
cdr3_aa: CASSNTGGANTGELFF
j_call: TRBJ2-2
clone_size: once
v_call: TRBV7-8
d_call: TRBD1

cdr3_nt: TGTGCCAGCAGCTTGGGACAGGGCGAGGGAGAGACCCAGTACTTC
cdr3_aa: CASSLGQGEGETQYF
j_call: TRBJ2-5
clone_size: many
v_call: TRBV5-4
d_call: TRBD1

cdr3_nt: TGTGCCAGCAGCTTATCCGCTCGGACCGTAAACTCTGGAAACACCATATATTTT
cdr3_aa: CASSLSARTVNSGNTIYF
j_call: TRBJ1-3
clone_size: few
v_call: TRBV7-8
d_call: -

cdr3_nt: TGTGCCAGCAGCCCGAGTATCGAGAAGAGCGAGCAGTACTTC
cdr3_aa: CASSPSIEKSEQYF
j_call: TRBJ2-7
clone_size: -
v_call: TRBV4-2
d_call: -

cdr3_nt: TGTGCCAGCAGCACCGCGGGAGTAGATACGCAGTATTTT
cdr3_aa: CASSTAGVDTQYF
j_call: TRBJ2-3
clone_size: few
v_call: TRBV9
d_call: TRBD2

cdr3_nt: TGTGCCAGCAGCACGGCGAGGGACAGGGGGCATCAGCCCCAGCATTTT
cdr3_aa: CASSTARDRGHQPQHF
j_call: TRBJ1-5
clone_size: -
v_call: TRBV7-8
d_call: TRBD1

cdr3_nt: TGCGCCAGCAGCCGAATGAGCGGGGCCTACACAGATACGCAGTATTTT
cdr3_aa: CASSRMSGAYTDTQYF
j_call: TRBJ2-3
clone_size: few
v_call: TRBV5-1
d_call: TRBD2

cdr3_nt: TGCAGTGCTTACTTGCGTGTCCTCCCCGGCACTGAAGCTTTCTTT
cdr3_aa: CSAYLRVLPGTEAFF
j_call: TRBJ1-1
clone_size: many
v_call: TRBV20-1
d_call: -

cdr3_nt: TGTGCCAGCAGTCCGTCAGCGGGGCCCAGCACAGATACGCAGTATTTT
cdr3_aa: CASSPSAGPSTDTQYF
j_call: TRBJ2-3
clone_size: few
v_call: TRBV12-3/TRBV12-4
d_call: TRBD2